These T cell receptor beta chains were read from a single sample in a study of OX40 agonist ivuxolimab in advanced cancers. Repertoires were generated with immunoSEQ multiplex PCR, while TCRdb's copy carries only in-frame clones and drops some. The sample consists of about 69,000 clones, about 83% of them appearing once. The specimen comprised CD4+ or CD8+ T cells sorted from blood, sampled in a trial of the OX40 agonist ivuxolimab. All receptors derive from an adult with an advanced solid tumor such as melanoma, head and neck, liver or kidney cancer. CDR3s include the opening cysteine and the closing phenylalanine or tryptophan. A D gene is named only where the DNA matches it firmly. Clone size, where shown, is once, few, many, or a class for clones that have expanded.

clone_size | d_call | j_call | v_call | cdr3_nt | cdr3_aa
- | - | TRBJ1-1 | TRBV4-2 | TGTGCCAGCAGCCAAGTTGGACAGTTGAACACTGAAGCTTTCTTT | CASSQVGQLNTEAFF
- | - | TRBJ2-7 | TRBV6-6 | TGTGCCAGCAGTTACCCGGGGGCGGAGCAGTACTTC | CASSYPGAEQYF
- | TRBD2 | TRBJ2-5 | TRBV5-1 | TGCGCCAGCAGCTCTAGCGGGAGGGCCCAGGAGGAGACCCAGTACTTC | CASSSSGRAQEETQYF
- | TRBD1 | TRBJ2-3 | TRBV9 | TGTGCCAGCAGCGAACGGGACAGGGGGATAGATACGCAGTATTTT | CASSERDRGIDTQYF
- | TRBD2 | TRBJ2-7 | TRBV18 | TGTGCCAGCTCCGCAGCGGGAGGGCCATCTGGCGAGCAGTACTTC | CASSAAGGPSGEQYF
once | - | TRBJ1-5 | TRBV7-8 | TGTGCCAGCAGCTTAGCGGGGTATCTTGGCAATCAGCCCCAGCATTTT | CASSLAGYLGNQPQHF
- | - | TRBJ1-2 | TRBV4-3 | TGCGCCAGCAGCCAAGTGTTCGGGGGCGGAGGTGGCTACACCTTC | CASSQVFGGGGGYTF
- | - | TRBJ2-1 | TRBV9 | TGTGCCAGCAGCTCGGAGGGGGGACGCTACAATGAGCAGTTCTTC | CASSSEGGRYNEQFF
- | TRBD2 | TRBJ2-1 | TRBV7-9 | TGTGCCAGCAGTGGGACTAGCGGGGACAATTACAATGAGCAGTTCTTC | CASSGTSGDNYNEQFF
- | - | TRBJ2-7 | TRBV19 | TGTGCCAGTAGTTTTCGACTAGACCCTTTCGAGCAGTACTTC | CASSFRLDPFEQYF
- | TRBD1 | TRBJ1-5 | TRBV6-5 | TGTGCCAGCAGATTCGGACAGGGGAGCAATCAGCCCCAGCATTTT | CASRFGQGSNQPQHF
- | - | TRBJ1-2 | TRBV19 | TGTGCCAGTAGTACCAGGTCCGGCTATGGCTACACCTTC | CASSTRSGYGYTF
- | TRBD1 | TRBJ2-5 | TRBV19 | TGTGCCAGCGCCCGGGACAGCGTGGAGACCCAGTACTTC | CASARDSVETQYF
- | - | TRBJ1-5 | TRBV30 | TGTGCCTGGAGTGACAGCTACAATCAGCCCCAGCATTTT | CAWSDSYNQPQHF
- | TRBD1 | TRBJ1-6 | TRBV5-1 | TGCGCCAGCAGCTTGGGTTTGACAGGGGGAATTTCACCCCTCCACTTT | CASSLGLTGGISPLHF
- | TRBD2 | TRBJ2-5 | TRBV9 | TGTGCCAGCAGCCCACCGGGACTACCGCCCGAGACCCAGTACTTC | CASSPPGLPPETQYF
- | TRBD1 | TRBJ2-1 | TRBV25-1 | TGTGCCAGCAGTGAATTAGGACAGGGGGCAAAAAATGAGCAGTTCTTC | CASSELGQGAKNEQFF
- | - | TRBJ2-2 | TRBV19 | TGTGCCAGTAAACGGGGGGCTAACACCGGGGAGCTGTTTTTT | CASKRGANTGELFF
- | - | TRBJ1-5 | TRBV7-2 | TGTGCCAGCAGCTTAGGTTGGGACGTAACTGCAATCAAGCCCCAGCATTTT | CASSLGWDVTAIKPQHF
- | - | TRBJ2-2 | TRBV19 | TGTGCCAGTAGACCGGACAGAGCCTACAACACCGGGGAGCTGTTTTTT | CASRPDRAYNTGELFF
- | - | TRBJ1-6 | TRBV6-1 | TGTGCCAGCAGTGAGGTCTATAATTCACCCCTCCACTTT | CASSEVYNSPLHF
few | - | TRBJ2-7 | TRBV7-8 | TGTGCCAGCAGCTCCAGAGCCTACGAGCAGTACTTC | CASSSRAYEQYF
- | - | TRBJ2-5 | TRBV7-2 | TGTGCCAGCAGCTCCTACGGGTCAGCAAGAAGGGAGACCCAGTACTTC | CASSSYGSARRETQYF
- | - | TRBJ1-1 | TRBV29-1 | TGCAGCGTTGAAACCACGGCGAACACTGAAGCTTTCTTT | CSVETTANTEAFF
- | - | TRBJ2-1 | TRBV5-1 | TGCGCCAGCAGCTTGATAGGTTCGACGACAGGCGGGAATGAGCAGTTCTTC | CASSLIGSTTGGNEQFF
- | TRBD1 | TRBJ1-2 | TRBV2 | TGTGCCAGCGGGGGGACAGGGGAAAGTGGCTACACCTTC | CASGGTGESGYTF
- | - | TRBJ2-7 | TRBV6-1 | TGTGCCAGCAGTGACCGGGACGGACCCTACGAGCAGTACTTC | CASSDRDGPYEQYF
- | - | TRBJ2-6 | TRBV7-9 | TGTGCCAGCAGCTTAGCTTCCGGGCGGGGCGCTTCTGGGGCCAACGTCCTGACTTTC | CASSLASGRGASGANVLTF
- | - | TRBJ2-2 | TRBV11-2 | TGTGCCAGCAGCCATGACAGAATCGGGGAGCTGTTTTTT | CASSHDRIGELFF
- | TRBD2 | TRBJ2-1 | TRBV13 | TGTGCCAGCAGCTTTAGGACTAGCGGCTACAATGAGCAGTTCTTC | CASSFRTSGYNEQFF
- | TRBD2 | TRBJ2-1 | TRBV10-3 | TGTGCCATCAGTTCAAGAGAGATACTGACTAGCGGGGACCCTTGGGAGCAGTTCTTC | CAISSREILTSGDPWEQFF
few | - | TRBJ1-1 | TRBV19 | TGTGCCAGTAGTATACCGGAGTTCACTGAAGCTTTCTTT | CASSIPEFTEAFF
- | - | TRBJ1-3 | TRBV11-3 | TGTGCCAGCAGCAAAGGCGGTTGGAGCTCTGGAAACACCATATATTTT | CASSKGGWSSGNTIYF
- | TRBD2 | TRBJ2-3 | TRBV6-6 | TGTGCCAGCAGTCGAGCGGGAGTAAGCTCAGATACGCAGTATTTT | CASSRAGVSSDTQYF
- | - | TRBJ1-1 | TRBV5-4 | TGTGCCAGCAGCTTGGTAGGACATCTGAACACTGAAGCTTTCTTT | CASSLVGHLNTEAFF
once | TRBD1 | TRBJ1-6 | TRBV2 | TGTGCCAGCAGCCTCTCGGGACAGGGCGCAGATTCACCCCTCCACTTT | CASSLSGQGADSPLHF
- | TRBD1 | TRBJ2-7 | TRBV18 | TGTGCCAGCTCACGTGGGACAGCCTACGAGCAGTACTTC | CASSRGTAYEQYF
once | - | TRBJ2-3 | TRBV4-1 | TGCGCCAGCAGCCGTGACGGGGACCGTCCATTCACAGATACGCAGTATTTT | CASSRDGDRPFTDTQYF
- | - | TRBJ2-2 | TRBV7-9 | TGTGCCAGCAGCTTCCTTTTGGACGGGGAGCTGTTTTTT | CASSFLLDGELFF
- | - | TRBJ2-2 | TRBV4-2 | TGTGCCAGCAGCCCTTATTCCGGGGAGCTGTTTTTT | CASSPYSGELFF
few | - | TRBJ1-5 | TRBV6-1 | TGTGCCAGCAGTGAAGCGCTTCGGGTGAATGGGCAGCCCCAGCATTTT | CASSEALRVNGQPQHF
- | TRBD1 | TRBJ2-7 | TRBV4-3 | TGCGCCAGCAGCAAGGAAATTCAGGGGGCGTCCTACGAGCAGTACTTC | CASSKEIQGASYEQYF